Below, one T cell receptor beta chain is given with its context. Its antigen is unidentified. The record originates from a study of OX40 agonist ivuxolimab in advanced cancers. The wider study: Enrolled patients in dose escalation had cancers that were hepatocellular carcinoma, melanoma, renal cell or head and neck cancer.

Sequencing was performed with immunoSEQ multiplex PCR; in TCRdb, only in-frame clones are kept and a portion is missing. The profile shows roughly 89,000 clones, 85% to 90% of them singletons. The CDR3 has 13 amino acids. V lost 3 bases, J lost 5 bases, and 10 bases lay in between. Germline lookup yields CDR1 ENHRY and CDR2 SYGVKD. Regarding the study as a whole: Certain nonresponders additionally had low normalized T-cell clonal expansion.

This clonotype originated in an adult with an advanced solid tumor such as melanoma, head and neck, liver or kidney cancer. The gene calls are TRBV10-3 and TRBJ1-1; the D gene is possibly TRBD1 (5 bases). The source was CD4+ or CD8+ T cells sorted from blood, collected in a trial of the OX40 agonist ivuxolimab. The CDR3: CAISERGGTEAFF. The CDR3 DNA sequence: TGTGCCATCAGTGAAAGGGGTGGAACTGAAGCTTTCTTT.